A selection of T cell receptor beta chains follows, all from one sample in a study of shared clonotypes between healthy human individuals. Sequencing used immunoSEQ multiplex PCR; TCRdb keeps in-frame clones, though not all of them. In the table there are about 2 million clones, about 95% of which are singletons. Sequencing input: naive CD8+ T cells sorted from blood. The receptors derive from a man aged 18 to 29 in good health. Each CDR3 is given with its conserved first and last residue. A D gene is named only where the DNA matches it firmly. Size values are once, few and many counts, or a class for expanded clones, and some rows have none.

-	-	TRBV7-6	TRBJ2-7	TGTGCCAGCAGTTCAGGACTGGGTCTAGCCGACGAGCAGTACTTC	CASSSGLGLADEQYF
TRBD2	-	TRBV7-9	TRBJ2-3	TGTGCCAGCAGCTCGAGCGGGGCCACAGATACGCAGTATTTT	CASSSSGATDTQYF
-	-	TRBV7-9	TRBJ2-7	TGTGCCAGCAGCCAAGACTCCTACGAGCAGTACTTC	CASSQDSYEQYF
-	-	TRBV6-1	TRBJ2-5	TGTGCCAGCAGTGAAATTTGGGGGTTCCAAGAGACCCAGTACTTC	CASSEIWGFQETQYF
-	-	TRBV7-9	TRBJ1-4	TGTGCCAGCATTGGCAGCGATGAAAAACTGTTTTTT	CASIGSDEKLFF
-	-	TRBV28	TRBJ2-2	TGTGCCAGCAGTTTCACAGGGAACACCGGGGAGCTGTTTTTT	CASSFTGNTGELFF
TRBD2	-	TRBV4-3	TRBJ2-1	TGCGCCAGCAGCCAAAGAGCGGGAGGGCCGGCGGACAATGAGCAGTTCTTC	CASSQRAGGPADNEQFF
TRBD2	-	TRBV7-2	TRBJ2-1	TGTGCCAGCAGCTTAGGGCTAGCGGCCCACTACAATGAGCAGTTCTTC	CASSLGLAAHYNEQFF
TRBD1	-	TRBV2	TRBJ2-7	TGTGCCAGCAGTGGGGCCCGACGGGACAGGGGGCGTTACGAGCAGTACTTC	CASSGARRDRGRYEQYF
-	-	TRBV7-8	TRBJ1-1	TGTGCCAGCAGCTTCCCCCGGGGATCTACTGAAGCTTTCTTT	CASSFPRGSTEAFF
-	once	TRBV5-6	TRBJ1-1	TGTGCCAGCAGCCCGAGCCCGCCAGGTTCGAACACTGAAGCTTTCTTT	CASSPSPPGSNTEAFF
-	-	TRBV9	TRBJ2-5	TGTGCCAGCAGCGTTAGTACTGAGGGTATGGGAGAGACCCAGTACTTC	CASSVSTEGMGETQYF
-	-	TRBV19	TRBJ1-2	TGTGCCAGTAGTATAGACGCGGGCTCCACGGGGGATAACTATGGCTACACCTTC	CASSIDAGSTGDNYGYTF
-	-	TRBV6-1	TRBJ2-6	TGTGCCAGCAGTGAAGTGTTCCGGGGGAGCTCTGGGGCCAACGTCCTGACTTTC	CASSEVFRGSSGANVLTF
TRBD2	-	TRBV9	TRBJ2-5	TGTGCCAGCAGCCCCAATCTAGCGGGATCTGAGACCCAGTACTTC	CASSPNLAGSETQYF
TRBD1	-	TRBV30	TRBJ2-3	TGTGCCTGGAGTGTACCGGACAGGGGGCGGGAGAATACGCAGTATTTT	CAWSVPDRGRENTQYF
TRBD1	-	TRBV10-2	TRBJ2-3	TGCGCCACGGGACAGTCCGGGGCAGATACGCAGTATTTT	CATGQSGADTQYF
-	-	TRBV27	TRBJ2-5	TGTGCCAGCTCCAATCTAGGCGGCGGAGAGACCCAGTACTTC	CASSNLGGGETQYF
TRBD1	-	TRBV10-3	TRBJ2-6	TGTGCCATCAGAAGGACAGGTTCTGGGGCCAACGTCCTGACTTTC	CAIRRTGSGANVLTF
-	once	TRBV2	TRBJ1-2	TGTGCCAGCAGTGAATATCAGGAAACGTATGGCTACACCTTC	CASSEYQETYGYTF
-	-	TRBV5-1	TRBJ2-7	TGCGCCAGCAGCTCTGCTTCTAATACTTACGAGCAGTACTTC	CASSSASNTYEQYF
-	-	TRBV28	TRBJ1-6	TGTGCCAGCAGTCCCCGGACAGTCTCGGGTAATTCACCCCTCCACTTT	CASSPRTVSGNSPLHF
-	-	TRBV19	TRBJ1-4	TGTGCCAGTAGTCCGACCATCCATAATGAAAAACTGTTTTTT	CASSPTIHNEKLFF
TRBD1	-	TRBV27	TRBJ1-1	TGTGCCAGCAGTTCGCTCAGGGGGGAGACTGAAGCTTTCTTT	CASSSLRGETEAFF
-	-	TRBV4-2	TRBJ2-7	TGTGCCAGCAGCCAAGATTGGACGGGGGAGTCCTACGAGCAGTACTTC	CASSQDWTGESYEQYF
TRBD2	-	TRBV11-2	TRBJ2-7	TGTGCCAGCAGCTTGGGACTAGCGGGGTACGAGCAGTACTTC	CASSLGLAGYEQYF
-	-	TRBV6-1	TRBJ2-7	TGTGCCAGCAGTGTTCGGGGGCCCTCCTACGAGCAGTACTTC	CASSVRGPSYEQYF
-	-	TRBV4-3	TRBJ2-5	TGCGCCAGCAGCCAAGAGTCCGGGGAGACCCAGTACTTC	CASSQESGETQYF
-	-	TRBV28	TRBJ2-5	TGTGCCAGCAGTTTTCTCGGGGAGACCCAGTACTTC	CASSFLGETQYF
-	-	TRBV28	TRBJ1-4	TGTGCCAGCAGTTGGGGGCGCGGGTGGGAAAAACTGTTTTTT	CASSWGRGWEKLFF
-	-	TRBV9	TRBJ2-5	TGTGCCAGCAGCGTTGAGGGAGAGACAGAGACCCAGTACTTC	CASSVEGETETQYF
-	-	TRBV10-2	TRBJ1-1	TGCGCCAGCAGTGAGCACACTGAAGCTTTCTTT	CASSEHTEAFF
TRBD1	-	TRBV6-5	TRBJ2-1	TGTGCCAGCAGTACCCCGGGACAGGGGGTTAATGAGCAGTTCTTC	CASSTPGQGVNEQFF
-	-	TRBV1	TRBJ2-1	TGCACCAGCAGCCAAGACGAGCCGGGGGACCCCTACAATGAGCAGTTCTTC	CTSSQDEPGDPYNEQFF
-	-	TRBV27	TRBJ1-5	TGTGCCAGCAGTCCCAGGGGTCAGCCCCAGCATTTT	CASSPRGQPQHF
-	-	TRBV29-1	TRBJ2-5	TGCAGCGTTGAAGATCCCTGGGCAGAGACCCAAGAGACCCAGTACTTC	CSVEDPWAETQETQYF
TRBD1	-	TRBV27	TRBJ2-3	TGTGCCAGCAGTTTATATGGGTCGGGGACAGTACTTACAGATACGCAGTATTTT	CASSLYGSGTVLTDTQYF
-	-	TRBV2	TRBJ2-3	TGTGCCAGCAGTGACCCGGGAACCACAGATACGCAGTATTTT	CASSDPGTTDTQYF
TRBD2	-	TRBV9	TRBJ2-5	TGTGCCAGCAGCGGCCCGGCGGGGGGGCCGGAGACCCAGTACTTC	CASSGPAGGPETQYF
-	-	TRBV2	TRBJ1-1	TGTGCCAGCAGTCGTACAGGATTGGACACTGAAGCTTTCTTT	CASSRTGLDTEAFF
TRBD1	-	TRBV27	TRBJ2-7	TGTGCCTCCGGGGAATGGCCGGCCGGGACAGGATTATACGAGCAGTACTTC	CASGEWPAGTGLYEQYF
-	-	TRBV30	TRBJ2-1	TGTGCCTGGAGTGTTACGTGGAATGAGCAGTTCTTC	CAWSVTWNEQFF
TRBD1	-	TRBV2	TRBJ1-1	TGTGCCAGCAGTGGTGAACAGGGGTTGAACACTGAAGCTTTCTTT	CASSGEQGLNTEAFF
-	-	TRBV4-1	TRBJ2-1	TGCGCCAGCAGCCAAGGATGGGGCGAAGCGGCTGAGCAGTTCTTC	CASSQGWGEAAEQFF
-	once	TRBV27	TRBJ2-3	TGTGCCAGCACCTATCAGGGCACAGATACGCAGTATTTT	CASTYQGTDTQYF
-	-	TRBV9	TRBJ2-1	TGTGCCAGCAGCGCCACCAAGGCTTACAATGAGCAGTTCTTC	CASSATKAYNEQFF
-	-	TRBV25-1	TRBJ2-5	TGTGCCAGCAGTGAATACCCCGACAGGATTAGATGGAAGACCCAGTACTTC	CASSEYPDRIRWKTQYF
TRBD1	-	TRBV28	TRBJ2-7	TGTGCCAGCACCCGGGACAGGACGCCAGGCTACGAGCAGTACTTC	CASTRDRTPGYEQYF